The rows below give T cell receptor beta chains drawn from one sample of a study of T cells in Graves' hyperthyroidism and ophthalmopathy. TCRdb reanalysed the multiplex PCR reads using MiXCR and keeps one entry per CDR3 protein. The data show about 200,000 distinct CDR3 sequences, with around 19% seen just once and roughly 44% held by the top ten. Sequenced material: blood. These receptors were collected from a middle-aged man with Graves' hyperthyroidism. CDR3s include the opening cysteine and the closing phenylalanine or tryptophan. D genes are given only for firm matches. Only part of the rows carry a size: once, few, many, or a class if the clone is expanded.

j_call v_call d_call clone_size cdr3_nt cdr3_aa
TRBJ2-1 TRBV7-3 TRBD1 once TGTGCCAGCAGCTTATCCGGACAGGGGACCCATGAGCAGTTCTTC CASSLSGQGTHEQFF
TRBJ1-2 TRBV6-5 . . TGTGCCAGCAGTTACTCGGACTTCAACTATGGCTACACCTTC CASSYSDFNYGYTF
TRBJ2-5 TRBV28 . many TGTGCCAGCAGTCCCAGGGCAATCCAAGAGACCCAGTACTTC CASSPRAIQETQYF
TRBJ2-7 TRBV20-1 . many TGCAGTGCTGAGCCGACAGGACTAGGGGAGCAGTACTTC CSAEPTGLGEQYF
TRBJ2-7 TRBV20-1 TRBD2 many TGCAGTGCTAGAGATGGGGAGGGCAGCTCCTACGAGCAGTACTTC CSARDGEGSSYEQYF
TRBJ2-1 TRBV11-2 TRBD2 many TGTGCCAGCAGCTTAGTTGGGGGGGGGAGCTCCTACAATGAGCAGTTCTTC CASSLVGGGSSYNEQFF
TRBJ1-2 TRBV6-5 . . TGTGCCAGCAGTTACACAAGAGACAGTTATGGCTACACCTTC CASSYTRDSYGYTF
TRBJ1-5 TRBV2 . many TGTGCCAGCTGTCTTCAGGGCCCAGGGCAGCCCCAGCATTTT CASCLQGPGQPQHF
TRBJ1-4 TRBV5-6 . many TGTGCCAGCAGCGGTCCTACGAGGAAGAATGAAAAACTGTTTTTT CASSGPTRKNEKLFF
TRBJ2-5 TRBV20-1 TRBD1 many TGCAGTGCTACCGACAGGGTGGAGACCCAGTACTTC CSATDRVETQYF
TRBJ2-5 TRBV11-2 . many TGTGCCAGCAGCCTCCGCGGGACAGATAAAGAGACCCAGTACTTC CASSLRGTDKETQYF
TRBJ2-3 TRBV6-2/TRBV6-3 TRBD2 many TGTGCCAGCAGTTTGCTAGCGGGAGCAGATACGCAGTATTTT CASSLLAGADTQYF
TRBJ2-5 TRBV20-1 TRBD2 many TGCAGTGCTAGAGATAACCGCCGGCGGGGGGGCCAGGAGACCCAGTACTTC CSARDNRRRGGQETQYF
TRBJ2-5 TRBV10-3 TRBD2 . TGTGCCATCAGTGAGTCTGGACTAGCGGGAGGAAAAGAGACCCAGTACTTC CAISESGLAGGKETQYF
TRBJ1-2 TRBV14 . few TGTGCCAGCAGCCAAGAGCTTAACTATGGCTACACCTTC CASSQELNYGYTF
TRBJ2-2 TRBV2 . . TGTGCCAGCAGTGATAACGGAATGAACACCGGGGAGCTGTTTTTT CASSDNGMNTGELFF
TRBJ2-2 TRBV14 TRBD1 few TGTGCCAGCAGCCAAGATTCTGACAGGGCGAACACCGGGGAGCTGTTTTTT CASSQDSDRANTGELFF
TRBJ2-3 TRBV29-1 TRBD2 . TGCAGCGTCGGCGGGGGGGCGGCAGATACGCAGTATTTT CSVGGGAADTQYF
TRBJ2-2 TRBV20-1 TRBD2 many TGCAGTGCTAGAGTCAGGGAGGGGAACACCGGGGAGCTGTTTTTT CSARVREGNTGELFF
TRBJ2-7 TRBV30 . many TGTGCCTGGAGTTATATACCAACAGGCCTATCCTACGAGCAGTACTTC CAWSYIPTGLSYEQYF
TRBJ2-1 TRBV5-6 . few TGTGCCAGCAGCTTGGATACAGGCCGGGGCGGGAAGCAGTTCTTC CASSLDTGRGGKQFF
TRBJ2-3 TRBV10-3 . many TGTGCCATCGCCTCAGCAGGGGTCGAGGCAGATACGCAGTATTTT CAIASAGVEADTQYF
TRBJ1-1 TRBV5-1 . . TGCGCCAGCAGCCTCACGTCCGTGGCGCGCGACCGTGAAGCTTTCTTT CASSLTSVARDREAFF
TRBJ1-1 TRBV27 . many TGTGCCAGCAGCCGACAGAGATTGAACACTGAAGCTTTCTTT CASSRQRLNTEAFF
TRBJ2-3 TRBV3-1 . many TGTGCCAGCAGCCCGGGACCCAGCACAGATACGCAGTATTTT CASSPGPSTDTQYF
TRBJ2-2 TRBV2 . . TGTGCCAGCAGTGAATCGGATGGAAAGGTCACCGGGGAGCTGTTTTTT CASSESDGKVTGELFF
TRBJ1-1 TRBV20-1 . many TGCAGTGCTAGACTGCAATCCCGGTGGATTAACACTGAAGCTTTCTTT CSARLQSRWINTEAFF
TRBJ2-3 TRBV2 TRBD1 . TGTGCCCGCAGTGATTTAGGGACAGGGGGCCCAGATACGCAGTATTTT CARSDLGTGGPDTQYF
TRBJ1-1 TRBV11-2 TRBD1 many TGTGCCAGCAGCGCCGGGACAGGGGGTGAAGCTTTCTTT CASSAGTGGEAFF
TRBJ2-7 TRBV28 TRBD2 . TGTGCCAGCAGTTTAGAGGGAGGGGAAGGCGAGCAGTACTTC CASSLEGGEGEQYF
TRBJ2-2 TRBV12-3/TRBV12-4 . many TGTGCCAGCAGTTTAGGTCTCTCGAACACCGGGGAGCTGTTTTTT CASSLGLSNTGELFF
TRBJ2-1 TRBV3-1 . many TGTGCCAGCAGGCGGTCGAGGACTCTCTGGCAGTTCTTC CASRRSRTLWQFF
TRBJ1-1 TRBV5-1 . many TGCGCCAGCAGCATACAGGGTATGAACACTGAAGCTTTCTTT CASSIQGMNTEAFF
TRBJ2-5 TRBV20-1 . many TGCAGTGCTGGGTGGCGGGAGACCCAGTACTTC CSAGWRETQYF
TRBJ2-7 TRBV6-1 . . TGTGCCAGCAGTGAAGGGTCCGGGGGATCCTACGAGCAGTACTTC CASSEGSGGSYEQYF
TRBJ2-3 TRBV7-2 . many TGTGCCAGCAGCTTAGAGGCGGGGTTGGCGGGCACAGATACGCAGTATTTT CASSLEAGLAGTDTQYF
TRBJ2-5 TRBV4-2 TRBD1 few TGTGCCAGCAGCCAAGACGGGACAGGGGAAGAGACCCAGTACTTC CASSQDGTGEETQYF
TRBJ2-5 TRBV18 . few TGTGCCAGCTCACCACCTAGCGTAAGCCAAGAGACCCAGTACTTC CASSPPSVSQETQYF
TRBJ2-5 TRBV28 TRBD1 . TGTGCCAGCAGGGGGGATTCCGGGACAGGGAACGTAGGCCAGTACTTC CASRGDSGTGNVGQYF
TRBJ2-7 TRBV5-4 TRBD1 . TGTGCCAGCAGCGGAGGCTCCGGGACAGCAACCTACGAGCAGTACTTC CASSGGSGTATYEQYF
TRBJ1-2 TRBV7-2 . many TGTGCCAGCAGCTTATACGGGCCTAGCAATAACTATGGCTACACCTTC CASSLYGPSNNYGYTF
TRBJ1-6 TRBV5-1 . . TGCGCCAGCAGCTCTGGGACGGTTTATAATTCACCCCTCCACTTT CASSSGTVYNSPLHF
TRBJ2-7 TRBV12-3/TRBV12-4 TRBD1 many TGTGCCAGCAGGGGCTGGGGACAGGGGGATTCCTACGAGCAGTACTTC CASRGWGQGDSYEQYF
TRBJ2-3 TRBV24-1 . . TGTGCCACCAGTTCCTGGGATTCAGATACGCAGTATTTT CATSSWDSDTQYF
TRBJ1-5 TRBV16 TRBD1 . TGTGCCAGCAGCCAATCTACCCCAGGGGGCTGGCAGCCCCAGCATTTT CASSQSTPGGWQPQHF
TRBJ2-3 TRBV6-2/TRBV6-3 . few TGTGCCAGCTATCGGGGGAGCACAGATACGCAGTATTTT CASYRGSTDTQYF
TRBJ2-7 TRBV7-6 TRBD2 . TGTGCCAGCAGCTTATGGGAGGGAAGCTCCTACGAGCAGTACTTC CASSLWEGSSYEQYF
TRBJ1-2 TRBV15 . few TGTGCCACCAGCAGCGCATTGGACGGCTACACCTTC CATSSALDGYTF
TRBJ2-2 TRBV20-1 TRBD1 many TGCAGTGCTAGAGATTTCAGGGGGCGAAACACCGGGGAGCTGTTTTTT CSARDFRGRNTGELFF
TRBJ2-3 TRBV29-1 TRBD1 few TGCAGCGTTCGCCGGGACAGGGTGGAATATACGCAGTATTTT CSVRRDRVEYTQYF
TRBJ2-7 TRBV6-2/TRBV6-3 TRBD2 many TGTGCCAGCAGTTGGGCTAGCGGGGCGTACGAGCAGTACTTC CASSWASGAYEQYF
TRBJ2-7 TRBV20-1 TRBD1 many TGCAGTGCTAGCGACAGGGGCTACGAGCAGTACTTC CSASDRGYEQYF
TRBJ2-2 TRBV12-5 TRBD2 few TGTGCTAGTGGTTTGGGTAGCGGGGGGGCTGGCACCGGGGAGCTGTTTTTT CASGLGSGGAGTGELFF
TRBJ1-5 TRBV5-1 TRBD1 . TGCGCCAGCAGCGTGGACAGGGGCACTCAGCCCCAGCATTTT CASSVDRGTQPQHF
TRBJ2-5 TRBV6-6 . . TGTGCCAGCAGTTACGCCGGTCCACGACCAGAAGAGACCCAGTACTTC CASSYAGPRPEETQYF
TRBJ1-1 TRBV12-3/TRBV12-4 . . TGTGCCAGCAGTTTTTGGGAGAACACTGAAGCTTTCTTT CASSFWENTEAFF
TRBJ1-2 TRBV30 . many TGTGCCTGGAGGACACGGCGGGGCGGAACCTATGGCTACACCTTC CAWRTRRGGTYGYTF
TRBJ2-5 TRBV29-1 . . TGCAGCGTTAAAAGGGCAGAGACCCAGTACTTC CSVKRAETQYF